This T cell receptor beta chain came from a study of cytomegalovirus exposure and HLA in healthy donors. This CDR3 region has 16 residues. The junction had 10 bases not matched to a gene; V was cut back by 8 bases and J by 0 bases. Germline loops: CDR1 LNHDA, CDR2 SQIVND (reference sequence). Study outcomes and limitations: A later analysis appeared to link common viral pathogens to several of the most significant clusters. Roughly uniform sequencing depth across donors was assumed, possibly incorrectly.

The study ran its PCR with 60 Vbeta and 13 Jbeta primers. Clones were read by immunoSEQ multiplex PCR, and TCRdb kept only the in-frame ones, dropping some. The table records hundreds of thousands of clones, 82% of them present only once. Of note for this clone: The antigen is not known.

The sequencing sample was made of PBMCs. The V and J genes are TRBV19 and TRBJ2-1, with 7 bases aligning to TRBD1. The receptor was derived from a middle-aged man in good health and CMV-seropositive. The CDR3 protein is CASSEWGQSSYNEQFF. The CDR3 region has the DNA TGTGCCAGTTCAGAATGGGGACAGAGCTCCTACAATGAGCAGTTCTTC.